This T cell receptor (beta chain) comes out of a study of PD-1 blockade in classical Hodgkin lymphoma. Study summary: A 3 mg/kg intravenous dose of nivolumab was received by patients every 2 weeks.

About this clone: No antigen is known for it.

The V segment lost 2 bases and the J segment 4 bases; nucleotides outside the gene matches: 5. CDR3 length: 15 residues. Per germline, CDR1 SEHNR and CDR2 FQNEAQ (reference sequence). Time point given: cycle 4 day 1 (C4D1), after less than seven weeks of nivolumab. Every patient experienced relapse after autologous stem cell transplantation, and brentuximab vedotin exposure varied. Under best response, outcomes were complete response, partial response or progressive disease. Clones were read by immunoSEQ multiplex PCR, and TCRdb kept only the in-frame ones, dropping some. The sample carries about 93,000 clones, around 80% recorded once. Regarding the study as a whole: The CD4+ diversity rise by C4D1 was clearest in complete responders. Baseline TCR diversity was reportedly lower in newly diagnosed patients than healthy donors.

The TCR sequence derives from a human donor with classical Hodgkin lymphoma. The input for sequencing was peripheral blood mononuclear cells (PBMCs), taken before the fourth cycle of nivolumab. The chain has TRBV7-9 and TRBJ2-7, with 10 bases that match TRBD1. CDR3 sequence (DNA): TGTGCCAGCAGCTTACCGGACAGGGGGTGGTACGAGCAGTACTTC. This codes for CASSLPDRGWYEQYF.